Listed here is a single T cell receptor beta chain. Only in-frame clones appear in the TCRdb table, and some are missing; sequencing was by immunoSEQ multiplex PCR. The sample includes about 610,000 clones, around 87% of them seen just once. This specimen comes from a study of shared T cell receptors in the human thymus. Germline assignment: CDR1 SGHAT and CDR2 FQDESV (reference sequence). This CDR3 is built from 15 residues. J lost 4 bases, V lost 4 bases, and 6 bases had no gene match. This same sample was also part of a study on human thymus T cells. That work contributes: Related research reported highly overlapping thymic repertoires among unrelated individuals.

The sequencing sample was made of thymocytes. V gene TRBV11-1 combines with J gene TRBJ2-5; 10 bases map to TRBD2. The receptor comes from a boy in the first two years of life with a congenital heart defect. DNA for the CDR3: TGTGCCAGCAGCTCCAGACGACTAGCGGGAGAGACCCAGTACTTC. This gives the protein CASSSRRLAGETQYF. The full variable domain, in which reference TRBV11-1 and TRBJ2-5 provide the parts outside the CDR3, is EAEVAQSPRYKITEKSQAVAFWCDPISGHATLYWYRQILGQGPELLVQFQDESVVDDSQLPKDRFSAERLKGVDSTLKIQPAELGDSAMYLCASSSRRLAGETQYFGPGTRLLVL.